What follows describes a single TCR beta chain. As yet, its antigen is unknown. The entirety of the isolated RNA underwent reverse transcription, so expressed TCRB transcripts were sequenced. Method: immunoSEQ multiplex PCR; TCRdb's copy keeps in-frame clones and lacks some. Here the sample spans about 24,000 clones, more than 60% being singletons. The sample comes from a study of beta chain features in type 1 diabetes. Study overall: Patient and healthy donor groups were alike in age, gender and cell yields. Overall study results and limits: Whether TCRB rearrangement is influenced by HLA type was left unresolved in this analysis.

Germline trimming cut 5 bases from V and 0 bases from J; bases unmatched to any gene: 7. Germline CDR1 and CDR2: SEHNR and FQNEAQ (reference sequence). This CDR3 contains 17 residues. It was one heparinised blood draw, averaging around 100 mL, that each donor gave. The authors obtained over 95% purity in all sorted populations. Sequenced material: Tregs from blood. This receptor was taken from a woman aged 40 to 55 in good health. The rearrangement uses TRBV7-9 and TRBJ1-6; 7 nucleotides match TRBD1. CDR3 DNA: TGTGCCAGCAGCCCCCCAGGGGGGAGCTCCTATAATTCACCCCTCCACTTT. It is translated as CASSPPGGSSYNSPLHF.